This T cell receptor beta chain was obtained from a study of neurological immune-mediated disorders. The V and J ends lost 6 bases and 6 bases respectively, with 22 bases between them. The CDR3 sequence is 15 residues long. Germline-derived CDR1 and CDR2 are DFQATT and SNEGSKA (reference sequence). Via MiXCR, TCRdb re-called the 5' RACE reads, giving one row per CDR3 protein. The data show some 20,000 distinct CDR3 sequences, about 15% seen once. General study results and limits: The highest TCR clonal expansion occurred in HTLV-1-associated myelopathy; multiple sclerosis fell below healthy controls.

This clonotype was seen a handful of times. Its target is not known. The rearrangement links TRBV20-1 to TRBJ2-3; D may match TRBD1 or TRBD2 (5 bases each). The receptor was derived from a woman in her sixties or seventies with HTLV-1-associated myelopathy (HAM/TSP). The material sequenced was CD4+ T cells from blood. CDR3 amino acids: CSAPTRGRGSDTQYF. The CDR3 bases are TGCAGTGCCCCGACTCGGGGTAGGGGAAGCGATACGCAGTATTTT.